This T cell receptor beta chain was observed in a study of glioma-infiltrating T cells after dendritic cell vaccination. This clone showed up just once. Profiling relied on immunoSEQ multiplex PCR, and the TCRdb table lists in-frame clones only, not all of them. The repertoire holds fewer than 65,000 clones, with about 91% as singletons. Deletions cut 5 bases from V and 6 bases from J, with 20 bases between. Germline V lookup: CDR1 SGHTS, CDR2 YDEGEE. The CDR3 has 16 residues. Time point of the sample: after dendritic cell vaccination, including at tumor progression/relapse. Selection required adequate fresh-frozen tumor tissue plus more than two years' survival data. PBMC were collected before vaccination, two weeks after the third vaccination, and at progression.

The rearrangement uses TRBV5-8 and TRBJ2-2; the D is unclear. The receptor was isolated from a human donor with glioblastoma. The sequencing used blood, collected after dendritic cell vaccination. In DNA, the CDR3 is TGTGCCAGCAGGATCCCGAGCGCTCCGGCGGCCGGGGAGCTGTTTTTT. The encoded protein is CASRIPSAPAAGELFF.